One T cell receptor beta chain is described in this entry. Its antigen is currently not known. Base quality data are lacking; no much larger clone is found one base away. This entry comes from a study of identical twins (dated by TCRdb to the mid-2010s). At the level of the whole study: TCR alpha and beta repertoires from monozygotic twins, unrelated adults of various ages and cord blood were deep-sequenced to test whether fetal clonotypes persist. To rule out contamination, the twin experiments were replicated at different times with different library preparation protocols. What the authors observed across the whole study: Conclusions relied on cross-sectional statistical analysis, since the same donors could not be followed over many years. Compared with coincidental sharing between unrelated individuals, out-of-frame TCR alpha sequences shared between twins had an excess of sequences with low generation probability. Abundant cord blood beta clonotypes carried fewer insertions; young adult naive repertoires showed a weaker similar trend, while memory repertoires showed none. In beta out-of-frame sequences, excess twin sharing was weaker, because having fewer shared sequences lowered the signal-to-noise ratio. Zero-insertion analyses could be partly confounded by invariant T cells such as MAIT and iNKT, although diverse VJ usage argued against such confounding for most clonotypes. In monozygotic twins, out-of-frame TCR alpha sharing was systematically underestimated by recombination models, although the models agreed with sharing between unrelated individuals.

All donors were healthy Caucasians. The twin cohort consisted of three pairs of female monozygotic twins, all aged about 18 to 29 years. Positive isolation kits from Invitrogen were used to isolate the CD4+ and CD8+ T cell populations. Libraries were built with 5' RACE. The reads were generated on an Illumina HiSeq 2000. A universal primer binding site was introduced by template switching, and a unique molecular identifier was present in the final cDNA, enabling accurate counting of TCR cDNA molecules. Specific primers in the conserved constant-segment region were used to synthesize first-strand cDNA for the TCR alpha and beta chains. Each cDNA library was double barcoded, with a SMART-Mk sample barcode plus Illumina barcodes, to control for contamination. TruSeq adapter sequences, together with Illumina sample barcodes, were added in two successive PCR steps. TCR alpha and beta cDNA libraries were sequenced on the Illumina HiSeq platform with custom primers. Per the authors' processing: MiGEC processed the raw reads to extract unique molecular identifiers, while MiXCR was used to determine the CDR3 positions. Recombination models were inferred per individual with the repgenHMM and IGoR tools using an EM algorithm. The analysis of shared clonotypes was done with the tcR package in R, with sharing normalized by the product of cloneset sizes. To study raw recombination free of thymic and clonal selection effects, out-of-frame nonproductive sequences were analyzed. The raw public reads went through TCRdb reprocessing: fastp at Q25, MiXCR clone calling, in-frame beta chains kept. Rows matching on CDR3 protein sequence are summarized as one entry with the most common DNA and genes. For this entry, the V and J calls and clone size follow TCRdb and not the study's own pipeline. The sample table shows about 530,000 distinct CDR3 sequences, and 20% to 25% are seen once. The ten top clones hold around 0.47% of the sample.

From the cysteine up to the phenylalanine, the CDR3 has a length of 15 residues. Only CDR3 DNA is held: 45 bases, read in frame from base 1. V loses 1 base, J loses 4 bases, and the germline ends lie 13 bases apart. The germline V gene specifies MNHNS as CDR1 and SASEGT as CDR2. These data were also reused for a study on yellow fever vaccine responses in identical twins. As that second study puts it: According to the authors, the vaccine-induced T cell response in identical twins seemed to be partly convergent and partly specific to each individual. In identical twins, the study followed T cell clones that responded to the vaccine with precision.

The TCR originated in a woman aged 18-30 years in good health. The chain couples TRBV6-1 to TRBJ1-2; the D gene lacks a confident call. The sequenced sample consisted of CD4+ T cells sorted from blood. The nucleotides read TGTGCCAGCAGTGAAGGGCCAGCGACCTTCTATGGCTACACCTTC. It specifies CASSEGPATFYGYTF.